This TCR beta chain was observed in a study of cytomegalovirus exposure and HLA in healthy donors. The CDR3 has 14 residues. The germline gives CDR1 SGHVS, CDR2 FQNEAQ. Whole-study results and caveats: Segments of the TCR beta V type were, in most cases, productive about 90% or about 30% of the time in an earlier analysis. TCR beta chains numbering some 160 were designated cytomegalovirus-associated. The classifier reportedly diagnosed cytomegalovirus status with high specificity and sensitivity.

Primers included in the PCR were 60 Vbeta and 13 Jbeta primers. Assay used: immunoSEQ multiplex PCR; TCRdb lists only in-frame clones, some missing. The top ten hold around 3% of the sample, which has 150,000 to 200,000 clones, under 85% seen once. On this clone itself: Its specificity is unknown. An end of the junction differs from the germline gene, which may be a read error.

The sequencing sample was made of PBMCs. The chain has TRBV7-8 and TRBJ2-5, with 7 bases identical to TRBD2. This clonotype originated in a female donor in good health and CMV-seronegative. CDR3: CASSLAVGTTGTNF. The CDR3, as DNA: TGTGCCAGCAGCTTAGCCGTAGGGACTACCGGGACGAACTTC.